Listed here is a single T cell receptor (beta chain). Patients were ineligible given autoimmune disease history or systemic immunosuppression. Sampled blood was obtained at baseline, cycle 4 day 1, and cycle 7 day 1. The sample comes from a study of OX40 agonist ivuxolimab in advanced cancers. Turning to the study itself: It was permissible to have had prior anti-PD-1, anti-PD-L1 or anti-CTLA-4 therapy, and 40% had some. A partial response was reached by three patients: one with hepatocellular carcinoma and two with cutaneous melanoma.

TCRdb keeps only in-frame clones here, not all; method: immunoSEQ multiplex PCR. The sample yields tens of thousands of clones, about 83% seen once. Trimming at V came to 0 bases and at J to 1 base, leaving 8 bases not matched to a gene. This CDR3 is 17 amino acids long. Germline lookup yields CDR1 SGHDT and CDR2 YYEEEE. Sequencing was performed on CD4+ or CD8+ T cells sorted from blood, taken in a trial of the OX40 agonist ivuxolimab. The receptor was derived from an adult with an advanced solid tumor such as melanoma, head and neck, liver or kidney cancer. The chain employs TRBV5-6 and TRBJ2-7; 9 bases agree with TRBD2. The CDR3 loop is CASSLGGSGRVSYEQYF. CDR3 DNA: TGTGCCAGCAGCTTGGGAGGTAGCGGGAGAGTTTCCTACGAGCAGTACTTC.